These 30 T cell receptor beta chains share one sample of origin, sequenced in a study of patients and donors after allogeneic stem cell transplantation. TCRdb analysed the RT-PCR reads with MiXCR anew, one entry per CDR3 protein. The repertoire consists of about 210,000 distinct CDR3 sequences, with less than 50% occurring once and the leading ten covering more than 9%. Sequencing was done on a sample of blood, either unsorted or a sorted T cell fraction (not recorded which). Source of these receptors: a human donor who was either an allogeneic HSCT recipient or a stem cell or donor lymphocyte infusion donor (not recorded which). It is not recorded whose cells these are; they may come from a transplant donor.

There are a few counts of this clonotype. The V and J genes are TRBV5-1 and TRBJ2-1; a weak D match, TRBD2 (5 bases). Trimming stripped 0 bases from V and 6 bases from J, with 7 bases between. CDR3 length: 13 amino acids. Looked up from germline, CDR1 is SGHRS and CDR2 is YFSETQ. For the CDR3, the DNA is TGCGCCAGCAGCTTGGGTACTAGCAATGAGCAGTTCTTC. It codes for CASSLGTSNEQFF.

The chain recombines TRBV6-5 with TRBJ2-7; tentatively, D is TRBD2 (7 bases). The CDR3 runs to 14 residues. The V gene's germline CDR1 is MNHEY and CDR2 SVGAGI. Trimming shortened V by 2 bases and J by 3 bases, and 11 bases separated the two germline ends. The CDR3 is CASSYRGGVYEQYF. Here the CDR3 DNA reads TGTGCCAGCAGTTACAGGGGGGGGGTCTACGAGCAGTACTTC.

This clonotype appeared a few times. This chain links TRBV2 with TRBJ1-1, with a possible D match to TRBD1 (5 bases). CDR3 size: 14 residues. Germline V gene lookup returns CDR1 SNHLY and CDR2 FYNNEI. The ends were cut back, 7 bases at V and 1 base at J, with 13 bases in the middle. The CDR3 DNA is TGTGCCAGCACCATGACAGTGCGGAACACTGAAGCTTTCTTT. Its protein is CASTMTVRNTEAFF.

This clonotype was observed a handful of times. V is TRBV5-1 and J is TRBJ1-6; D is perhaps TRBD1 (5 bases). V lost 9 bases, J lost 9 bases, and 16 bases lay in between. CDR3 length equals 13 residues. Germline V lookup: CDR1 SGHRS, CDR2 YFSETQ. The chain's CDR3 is CATLQGAGSPLHF. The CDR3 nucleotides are TGCGCCACTCTCCAGGGAGCAGGTTCACCCCTCCACTTT.

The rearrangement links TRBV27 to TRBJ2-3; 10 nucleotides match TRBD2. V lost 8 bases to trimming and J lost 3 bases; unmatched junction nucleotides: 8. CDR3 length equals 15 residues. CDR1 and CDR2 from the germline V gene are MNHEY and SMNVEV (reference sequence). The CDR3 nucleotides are TGTGCCAGCCTCTTGGGACTAGCGTGGACAGATACGCAGTATTTT. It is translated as CASLLGLAWTDTQYF.

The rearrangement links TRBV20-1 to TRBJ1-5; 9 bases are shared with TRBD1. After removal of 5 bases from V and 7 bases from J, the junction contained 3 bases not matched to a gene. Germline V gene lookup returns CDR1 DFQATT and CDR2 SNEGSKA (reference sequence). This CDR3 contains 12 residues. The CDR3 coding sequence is TGCAGTGCTGGGACAGGGCGACAGCCCCAGCATTTT. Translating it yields CSAGTGRQPQHF.

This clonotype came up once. CDR3 amino acids: CASSQGRIDTEAFF. The CDR3 DNA is TGCGCCAGCAGCCAGGGCAGGATTGACACTGAAGCTTTCTTT. This chain links TRBV5-1 with TRBJ1-1, with TRBD1 as a possible D gene (5 bases). This CDR3 contains 14 residues. The V end lost 4 bases, the J end lost 3 bases, and 13 bases lay between the germline ends. Germline lookup yields CDR1 SGHRS and CDR2 YFSETQ.

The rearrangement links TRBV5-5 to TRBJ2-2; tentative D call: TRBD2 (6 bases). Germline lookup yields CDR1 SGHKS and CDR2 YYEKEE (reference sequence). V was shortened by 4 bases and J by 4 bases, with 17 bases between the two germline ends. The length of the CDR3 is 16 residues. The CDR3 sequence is CASSRQGLGSTGELFF. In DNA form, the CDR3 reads TGTGCCAGCAGCCGTCAGGGACTCGGGAGCACCGGGGAGCTGTTTTTT.

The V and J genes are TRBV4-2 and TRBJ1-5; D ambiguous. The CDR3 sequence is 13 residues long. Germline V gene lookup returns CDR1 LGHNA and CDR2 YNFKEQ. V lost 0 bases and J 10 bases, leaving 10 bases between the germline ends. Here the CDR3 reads CASSQDLGVPQHF. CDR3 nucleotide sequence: TGTGCCAGCAGCCAAGATCTAGGAGTTCCCCAGCATTTT.

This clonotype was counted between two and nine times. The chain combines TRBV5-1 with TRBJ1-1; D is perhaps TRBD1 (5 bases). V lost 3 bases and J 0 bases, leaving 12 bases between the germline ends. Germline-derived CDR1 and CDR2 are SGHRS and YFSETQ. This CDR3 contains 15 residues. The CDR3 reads CASSYRQSMNTEAFF. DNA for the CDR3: TGCGCCAGCAGCTACCGACAGAGCATGAACACTGAAGCTTTCTTT.

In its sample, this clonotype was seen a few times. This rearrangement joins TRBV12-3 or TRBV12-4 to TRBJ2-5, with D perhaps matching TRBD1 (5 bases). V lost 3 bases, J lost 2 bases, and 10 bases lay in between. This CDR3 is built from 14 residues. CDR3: CASSLGRAQETQYF. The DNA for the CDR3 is TGTGCCAGCAGTTTGGGCAGGGCTCAAGAGACCCAGTACTTC.

The CDR3 loop reads CASSPTGDGGNTIYF. The CDR3 DNA is TGTGCCAGCAGCCCGACAGGAGATGGGGGAAACACCATATATTTT. V usage is TRBV12-3 or TRBV12-4 and J usage is TRBJ1-3; tentatively, D is TRBD1 (6 bases). This CDR3 has 15 residues. Trimming took off 6 bases at V and 4 bases at J, with 16 bases between the two ends.

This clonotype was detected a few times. The CDR3 DNA reads TGCAGTGCCCGGAATAACAGGGCCTACGAGCAGTACTTC. It encodes CSARNNRAYEQYF. The V gene is TRBV20-1, the J gene TRBJ2-7, with a weak D call TRBD1 (6 bases). The CDR3 is made up of 13 amino acids. Deletions cut 6 bases from V and 2 bases from J, with 14 bases between. The germline V gene has CDR1 DFQATT and CDR2 SNEGSKA (reference sequence).

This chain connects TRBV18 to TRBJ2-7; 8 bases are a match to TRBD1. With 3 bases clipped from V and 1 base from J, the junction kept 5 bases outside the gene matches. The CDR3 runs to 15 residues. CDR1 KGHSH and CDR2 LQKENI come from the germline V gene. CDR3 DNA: TGTGCCAGCTCACCGGGGACAGGCGATTCCTACGAGCAGTACTTC. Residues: CASSPGTGDSYEQYF.

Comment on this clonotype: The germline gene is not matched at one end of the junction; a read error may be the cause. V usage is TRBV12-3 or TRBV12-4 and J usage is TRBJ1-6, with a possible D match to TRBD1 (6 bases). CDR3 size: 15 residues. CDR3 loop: CAGSGGQSYNSPLHF. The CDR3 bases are TGTGCCGGCAGTGGTGGACAGTCTTATAATTCACCCCTCCACTTT.

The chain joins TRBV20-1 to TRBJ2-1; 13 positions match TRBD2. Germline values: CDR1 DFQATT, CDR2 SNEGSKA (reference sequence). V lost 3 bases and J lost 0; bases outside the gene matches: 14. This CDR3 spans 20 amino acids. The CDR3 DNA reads TGCAGTGCTAGCCCCTTTCCCGGACTAGCGGGGGCCAGCTCCTACAATGAGCAGTTCTTC. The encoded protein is CSASPFPGLAGASSYNEQFF.

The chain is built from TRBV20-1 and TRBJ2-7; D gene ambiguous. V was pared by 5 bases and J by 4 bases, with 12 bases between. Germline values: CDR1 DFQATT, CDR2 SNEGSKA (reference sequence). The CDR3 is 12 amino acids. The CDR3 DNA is TGCAGTGCTTCCGGTCTCAGGTACGAGCAGTACTTC. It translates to CSASGLRYEQYF.

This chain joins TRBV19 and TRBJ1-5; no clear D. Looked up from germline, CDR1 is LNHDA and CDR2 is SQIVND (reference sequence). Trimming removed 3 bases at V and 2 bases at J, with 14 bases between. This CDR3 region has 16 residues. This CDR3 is CASSILGLSGNQPQHF. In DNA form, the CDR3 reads TGTGCCAGTAGTATCCTCGGGTTATCAGGCAATCAGCCCCAGCATTTT.

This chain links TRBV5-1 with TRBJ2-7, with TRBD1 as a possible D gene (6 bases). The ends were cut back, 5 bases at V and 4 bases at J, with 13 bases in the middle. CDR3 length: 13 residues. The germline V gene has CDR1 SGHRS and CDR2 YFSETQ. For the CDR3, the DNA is TGCGCCAGCAGGGGGGCCGCAGAGTACGAGCAGTACTTC. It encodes CASRGAAEYEQYF.

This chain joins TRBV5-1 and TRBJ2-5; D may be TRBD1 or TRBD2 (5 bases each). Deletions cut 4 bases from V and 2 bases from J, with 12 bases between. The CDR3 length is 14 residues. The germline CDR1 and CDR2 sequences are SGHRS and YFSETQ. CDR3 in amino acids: CASSGGLYQETQYF. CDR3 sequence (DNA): TGCGCCAGCAGCGGGGGTCTATATCAAGAGACCCAGTACTTC.

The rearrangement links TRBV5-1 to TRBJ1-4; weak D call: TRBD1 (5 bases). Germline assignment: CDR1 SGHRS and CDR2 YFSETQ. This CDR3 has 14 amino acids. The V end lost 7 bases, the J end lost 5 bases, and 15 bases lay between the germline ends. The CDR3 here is CASRSGTVNEKLFF. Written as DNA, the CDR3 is TGCGCCAGCCGCTCCGGGACGGTGAATGAAAAACTGTTTTTT.

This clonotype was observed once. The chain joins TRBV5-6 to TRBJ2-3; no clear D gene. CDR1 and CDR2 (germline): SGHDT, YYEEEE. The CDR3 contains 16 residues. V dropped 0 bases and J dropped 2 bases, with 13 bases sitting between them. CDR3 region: CASSLGQFLATDTQYF. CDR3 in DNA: TGTGCCAGCAGCTTGGGGCAGTTCTTAGCCACAGATACGCAGTATTTT.

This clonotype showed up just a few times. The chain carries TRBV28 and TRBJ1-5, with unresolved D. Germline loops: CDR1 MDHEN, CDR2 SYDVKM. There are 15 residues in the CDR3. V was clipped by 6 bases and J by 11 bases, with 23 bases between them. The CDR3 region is CASRGYPPLGGTQHF. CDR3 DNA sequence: TGTGCCAGCAGGGGGTACCCTCCCCTCGGTGGGACCCAGCATTTT.

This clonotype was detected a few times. The chain's CDR3 is CASIPGTASEKLFF. Written as DNA, the CDR3 is TGTGCCAGCATTCCCGGGACCGCTAGTGAAAAACTGTTTTTT. The chain employs TRBV28 and TRBJ1-4; possible D gene TRBD1, 5 bases. The CDR3 loop spans 14 amino acids. V gave up 7 bases and J gave up 7 bases, with 16 bases separating them. Per the germline V gene, CDR1 is MDHEN and CDR2 is SYDVKM.

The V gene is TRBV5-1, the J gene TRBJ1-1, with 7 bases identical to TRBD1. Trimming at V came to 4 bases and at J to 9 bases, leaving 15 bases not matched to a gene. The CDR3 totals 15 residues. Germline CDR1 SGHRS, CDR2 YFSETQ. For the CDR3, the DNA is TGCGCCAGCAGCCCCTACAGGGGATCGAGGTCGAAAGCTTTCTTT. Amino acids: CASSPYRGSRSKAFF.

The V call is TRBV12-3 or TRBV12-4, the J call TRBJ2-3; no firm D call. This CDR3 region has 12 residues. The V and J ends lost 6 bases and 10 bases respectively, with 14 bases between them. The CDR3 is CASRIGETAQYF. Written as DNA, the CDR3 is TGTGCCAGCAGAATAGGAGAAACCGCGCAGTATTTT.

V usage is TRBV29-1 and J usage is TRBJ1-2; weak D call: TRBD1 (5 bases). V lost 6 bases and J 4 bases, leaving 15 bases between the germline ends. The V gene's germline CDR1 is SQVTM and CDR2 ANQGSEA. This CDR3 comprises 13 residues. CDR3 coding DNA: TGCAGCGTCGTCGACCTCGGGGCCTATGGCTACACCTTC. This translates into CSVVDLGAYGYTF.

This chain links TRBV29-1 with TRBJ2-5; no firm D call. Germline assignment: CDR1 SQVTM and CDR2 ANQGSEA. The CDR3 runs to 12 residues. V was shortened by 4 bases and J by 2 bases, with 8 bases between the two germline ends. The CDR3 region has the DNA TGCAGCGTTGGGGTCAATCAAGAGACCCAGTACTTC. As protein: CSVGVNQETQYF.

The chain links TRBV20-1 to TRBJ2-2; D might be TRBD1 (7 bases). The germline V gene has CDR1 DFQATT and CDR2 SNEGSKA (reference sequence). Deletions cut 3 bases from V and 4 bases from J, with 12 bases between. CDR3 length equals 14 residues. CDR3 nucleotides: TGCAGTGCTAGGACCCAGGGGGGCACCGGGGAGCTGTTTTTT. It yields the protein CSARTQGGTGELFF.

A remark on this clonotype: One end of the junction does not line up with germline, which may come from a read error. The CDR3 is CASSPGGSAFSYKQYF. CDR3 nucleotides: TGTGCCAGCAGCCCCGGGGGCAGCGCCTTCTCCTACAAGCAGTACTTC. The gene calls are TRBV7-6 and TRBJ2-7; either TRBD1 or TRBD2 may fit D (6 bases each). Germline assignment: CDR1 SGHVS and CDR2 FNYEAQ. The CDR3 is made up of 16 amino acids.